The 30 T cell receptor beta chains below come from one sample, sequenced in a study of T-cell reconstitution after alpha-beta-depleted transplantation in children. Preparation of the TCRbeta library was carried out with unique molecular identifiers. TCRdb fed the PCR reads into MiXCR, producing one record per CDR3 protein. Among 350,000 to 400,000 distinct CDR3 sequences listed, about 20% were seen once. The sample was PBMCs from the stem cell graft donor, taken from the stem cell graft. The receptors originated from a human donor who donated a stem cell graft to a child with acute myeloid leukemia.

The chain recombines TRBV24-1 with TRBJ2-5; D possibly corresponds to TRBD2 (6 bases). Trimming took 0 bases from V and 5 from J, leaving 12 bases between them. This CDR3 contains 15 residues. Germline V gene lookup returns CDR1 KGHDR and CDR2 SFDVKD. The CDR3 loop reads CATSDLQAGLETQYF. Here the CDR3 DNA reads TGTGCCACCAGTGATTTGCAAGCGGGCTTGGAGACCCAGTACTTC.

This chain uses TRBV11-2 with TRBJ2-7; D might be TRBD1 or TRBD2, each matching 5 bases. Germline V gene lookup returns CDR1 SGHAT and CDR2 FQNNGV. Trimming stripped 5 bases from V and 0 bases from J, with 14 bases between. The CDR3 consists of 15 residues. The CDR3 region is CASSPGTMSSYEQYF. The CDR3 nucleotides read TGTGCCAGCAGCCCCGGGACGATGAGCTCCTACGAGCAGTACTTC.

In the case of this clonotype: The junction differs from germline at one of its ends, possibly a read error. The CDR3 protein is CASRGSSRETQYF. The CDR3 DNA follows: TGTGCTAGCAGGGGGTCCTCTAGGGAGACCCAGTACTTC. The chain is built from TRBV7-7 and TRBJ2-5; 7 nucleotides line up with TRBD1. Germline values: CDR1 SSHAT, CDR2 FNYEAQ (reference sequence). The CDR3 totals 13 residues.

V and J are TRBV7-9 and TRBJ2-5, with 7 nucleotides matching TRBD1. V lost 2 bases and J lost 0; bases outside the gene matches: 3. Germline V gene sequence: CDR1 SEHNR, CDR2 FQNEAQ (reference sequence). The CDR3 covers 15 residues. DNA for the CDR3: TGTGCCAGCAGCTTAAGGGGGCAGTACCAAGAGACCCAGTACTTC. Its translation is CASSLRGQYQETQYF.

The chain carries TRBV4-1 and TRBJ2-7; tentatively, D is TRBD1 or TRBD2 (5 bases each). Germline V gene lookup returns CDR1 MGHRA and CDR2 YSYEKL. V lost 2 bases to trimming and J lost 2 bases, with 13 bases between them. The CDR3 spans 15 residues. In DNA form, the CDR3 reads TGCGCCAGCAGCCAATTCGGGACGGAGGCCTACGAGCAGTACTTC. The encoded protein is CASSQFGTEAYEQYF.

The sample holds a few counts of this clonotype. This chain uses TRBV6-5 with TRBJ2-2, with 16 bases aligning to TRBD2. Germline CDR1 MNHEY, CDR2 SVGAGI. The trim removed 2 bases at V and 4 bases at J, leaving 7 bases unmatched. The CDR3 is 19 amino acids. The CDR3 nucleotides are TGTGCCAGCAGTTACGGGGGACTAGCGGGAGGGCCGGTCACCGGGGAGCTGTTTTTT. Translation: CASSYGGLAGGPVTGELFF.

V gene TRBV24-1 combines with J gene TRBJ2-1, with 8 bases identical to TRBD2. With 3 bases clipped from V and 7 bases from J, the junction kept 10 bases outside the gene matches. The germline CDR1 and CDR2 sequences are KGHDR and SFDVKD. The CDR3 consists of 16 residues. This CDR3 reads CATSDVAGPVGNEQFF. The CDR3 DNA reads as TGTGCCACCAGTGATGTAGCGGGGCCGGTCGGAAATGAGCAGTTCTTC.

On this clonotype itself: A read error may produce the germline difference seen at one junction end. As DNA, the CDR3 is TGTGCCTGCAGATTTTCGGTCGATTCGGGGGTGGAGGACACTGAAGCTTTCTTT. Translated, it gives CACRFSVDSGVEDTEAFF. This chain joins TRBV3-1 and TRBJ1-1, with D tentatively TRBD1 (5 bases). Germline CDR1 LGHDT, CDR2 YNNKEL (reference sequence). The CDR3 is 18 residues long.

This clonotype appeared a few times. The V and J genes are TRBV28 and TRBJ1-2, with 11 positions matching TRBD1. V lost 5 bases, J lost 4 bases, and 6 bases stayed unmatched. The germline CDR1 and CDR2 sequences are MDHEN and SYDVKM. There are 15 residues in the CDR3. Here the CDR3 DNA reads TGTGCCAGCAGTGTGGGACAGGGGGAGATCTATGGCTACACCTTC. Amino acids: CASSVGQGEIYGYTF.

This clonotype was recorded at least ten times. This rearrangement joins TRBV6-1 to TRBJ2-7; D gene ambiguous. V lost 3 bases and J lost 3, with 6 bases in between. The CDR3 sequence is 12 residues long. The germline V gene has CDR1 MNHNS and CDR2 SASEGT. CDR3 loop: CASSDMIYEQYF. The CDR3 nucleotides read TGTGCCAGCAGTGACATGATCTACGAGCAGTACTTC.

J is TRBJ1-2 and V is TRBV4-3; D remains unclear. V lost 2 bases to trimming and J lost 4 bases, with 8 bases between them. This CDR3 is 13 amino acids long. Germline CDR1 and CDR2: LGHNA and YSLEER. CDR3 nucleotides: TGCGCCAGCAGCCAACAGCGTTTCTATGGCTACACCTTC. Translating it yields CASSQQRFYGYTF.

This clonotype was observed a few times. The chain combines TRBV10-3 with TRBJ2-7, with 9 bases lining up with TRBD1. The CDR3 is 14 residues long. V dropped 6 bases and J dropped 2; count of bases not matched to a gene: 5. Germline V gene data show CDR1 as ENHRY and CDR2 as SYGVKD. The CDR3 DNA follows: TGTGCCATCAGAGGACAGGGGTCGGCCTACGAGCAGTACTTC. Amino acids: CAIRGQGSAYEQYF.

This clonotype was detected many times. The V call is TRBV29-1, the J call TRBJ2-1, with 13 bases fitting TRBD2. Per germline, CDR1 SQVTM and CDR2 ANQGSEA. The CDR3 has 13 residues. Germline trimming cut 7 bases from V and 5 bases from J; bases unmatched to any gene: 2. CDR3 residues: CSDGLAGDNEQFF. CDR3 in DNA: TGCAGCGACGGACTAGCGGGAGACAATGAGCAGTTCTTC.

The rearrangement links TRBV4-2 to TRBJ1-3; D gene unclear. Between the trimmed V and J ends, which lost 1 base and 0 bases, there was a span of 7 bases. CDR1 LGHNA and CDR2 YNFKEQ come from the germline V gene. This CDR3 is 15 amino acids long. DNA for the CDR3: TGTGCCAGCAGCCAAGGGAGGGACTCTGGAAACACCATATATTTT. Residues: CASSQGRDSGNTIYF.

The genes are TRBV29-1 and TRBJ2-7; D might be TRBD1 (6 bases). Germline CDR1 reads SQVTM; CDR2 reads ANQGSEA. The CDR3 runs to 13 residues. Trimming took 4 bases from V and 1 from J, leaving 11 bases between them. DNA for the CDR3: TGCAGCGTTGGAGGGACACTATCCTACGAGCAGTACTTC. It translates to CSVGGTLSYEQYF.

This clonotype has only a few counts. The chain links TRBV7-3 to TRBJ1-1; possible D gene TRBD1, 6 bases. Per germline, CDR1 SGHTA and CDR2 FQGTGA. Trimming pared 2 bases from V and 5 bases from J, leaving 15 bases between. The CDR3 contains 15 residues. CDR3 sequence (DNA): TGTGCCAGCAGCTTACGCCCACAGGGACGGACTGAAGCTTTCTTT. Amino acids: CASSLRPQGRTEAFF.

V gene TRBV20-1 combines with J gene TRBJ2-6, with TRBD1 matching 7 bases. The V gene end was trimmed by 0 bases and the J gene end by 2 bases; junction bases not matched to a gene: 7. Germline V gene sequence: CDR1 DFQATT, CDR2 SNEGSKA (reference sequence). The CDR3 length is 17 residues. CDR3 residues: CSARDTGVTTGANVLTF. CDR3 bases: TGCAGTGCTAGAGATACAGGGGTCACGACTGGGGCCAACGTCCTGACTTTC.

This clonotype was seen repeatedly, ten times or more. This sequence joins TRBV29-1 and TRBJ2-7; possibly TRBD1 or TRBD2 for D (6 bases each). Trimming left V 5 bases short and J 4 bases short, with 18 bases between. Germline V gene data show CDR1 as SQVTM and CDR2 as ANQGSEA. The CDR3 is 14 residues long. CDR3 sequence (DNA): TGCAGCGTTTCAATGCGGGACACAAAATACGAGCAGTACTTC. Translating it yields CSVSMRDTKYEQYF.

The CDR3 bases are TGCAGCGTTGAAGATCAATTCCTAGCGGGGAACAAAGAGACCCAGTACTTC. Amino acids: CSVEDQFLAGNKETQYF. The V call is TRBV29-1, the J call TRBJ2-5, with 9 bases fitting TRBD2. Germline V gene sequence: CDR1 SQVTM, CDR2 ANQGSEA. V gave up 0 bases and J gave up 3 bases; unmatched junction bases: 11. The CDR3 contains 17 residues.

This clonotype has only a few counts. In nucleotides, the CDR3 is TGCAGTGCTAATCGGGGGGCGAGGACCGGGGAGCTGTTTTTT. It codes for CSANRGARTGELFF. V gene TRBV20-1 combines with J gene TRBJ2-2; D perhaps matches TRBD2 (7 bases). The V end was cut by 4 bases, the J end by 5 bases, with 14 bases between. Germline CDR1 reads DFQATT; CDR2 reads SNEGSKA (reference sequence). The CDR3 has 14 amino acids.

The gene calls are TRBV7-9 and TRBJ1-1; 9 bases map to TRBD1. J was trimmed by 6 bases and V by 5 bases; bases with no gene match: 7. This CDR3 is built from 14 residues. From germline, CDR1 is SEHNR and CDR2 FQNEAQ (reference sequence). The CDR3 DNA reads TGTGCCAGCAGCCAGGGACAGGGAGGGCCTGAAGCTTTCTTT. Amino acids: CASSQGQGGPEAFF.

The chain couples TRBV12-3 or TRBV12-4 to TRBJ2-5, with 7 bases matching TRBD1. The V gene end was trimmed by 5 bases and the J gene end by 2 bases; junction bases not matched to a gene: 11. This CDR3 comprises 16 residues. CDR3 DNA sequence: TGTGCCAGCAGTCCCCTCATCCCGGGACAGCAAGAGACCCAGTACTTC. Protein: CASSPLIPGQQETQYF.

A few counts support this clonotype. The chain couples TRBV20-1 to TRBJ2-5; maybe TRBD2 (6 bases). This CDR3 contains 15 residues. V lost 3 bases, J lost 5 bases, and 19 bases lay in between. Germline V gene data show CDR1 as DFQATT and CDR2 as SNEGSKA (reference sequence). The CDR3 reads CSARGHSGDWETQYF. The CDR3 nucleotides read TGCAGTGCTAGGGGTCACTCGGGGGACTGGGAGACCCAGTACTTC.

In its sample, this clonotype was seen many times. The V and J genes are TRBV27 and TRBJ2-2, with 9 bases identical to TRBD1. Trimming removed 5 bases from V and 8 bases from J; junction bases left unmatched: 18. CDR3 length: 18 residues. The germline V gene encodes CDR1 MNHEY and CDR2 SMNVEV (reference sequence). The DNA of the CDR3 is TGTGCCAGCAGTCAACCAAAAGTCGGGACAGGGAGCCCTGGGGAGCTGTTTTTT. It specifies CASSQPKVGTGSPGELFF.

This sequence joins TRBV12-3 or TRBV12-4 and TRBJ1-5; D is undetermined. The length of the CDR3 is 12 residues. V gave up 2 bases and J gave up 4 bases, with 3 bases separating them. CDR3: CASSLTNQPQHF. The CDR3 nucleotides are TGTGCCAGCAGTTTAACTAATCAGCCCCAGCATTTT.

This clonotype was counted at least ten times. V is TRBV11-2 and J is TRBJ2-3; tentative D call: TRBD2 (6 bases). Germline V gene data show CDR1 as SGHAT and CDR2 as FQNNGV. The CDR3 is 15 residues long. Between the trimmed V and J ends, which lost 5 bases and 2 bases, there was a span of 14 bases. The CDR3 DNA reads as TGTGCCAGCAGCGACAGAAGCGGGCCCACAGATACGCAGTATTTT. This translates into CASSDRSGPTDTQYF.

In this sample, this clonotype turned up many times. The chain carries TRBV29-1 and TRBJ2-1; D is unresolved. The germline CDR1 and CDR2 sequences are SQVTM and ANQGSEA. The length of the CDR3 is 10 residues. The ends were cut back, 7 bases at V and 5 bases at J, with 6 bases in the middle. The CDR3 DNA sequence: TGCAGCGGCATCGACAATGAGCAGTTCTTC. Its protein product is CSGIDNEQFF.

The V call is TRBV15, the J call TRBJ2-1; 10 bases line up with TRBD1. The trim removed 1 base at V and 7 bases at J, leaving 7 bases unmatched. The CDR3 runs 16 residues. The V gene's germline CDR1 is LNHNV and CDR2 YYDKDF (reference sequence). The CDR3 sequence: CATSRVWGQGSNEQFF. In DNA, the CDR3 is TGTGCCACCAGCAGAGTGTGGGGACAGGGGTCTAATGAGCAGTTCTTC.

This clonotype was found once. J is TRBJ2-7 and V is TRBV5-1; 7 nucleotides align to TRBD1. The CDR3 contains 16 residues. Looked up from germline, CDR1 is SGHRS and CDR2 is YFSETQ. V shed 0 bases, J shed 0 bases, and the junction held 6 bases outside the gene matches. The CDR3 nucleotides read TGCGCCAGCAGCTTGGATCCCGGGACAGCCTCCTACGAGCAGTACTTC. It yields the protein CASSLDPGTASYEQYF.

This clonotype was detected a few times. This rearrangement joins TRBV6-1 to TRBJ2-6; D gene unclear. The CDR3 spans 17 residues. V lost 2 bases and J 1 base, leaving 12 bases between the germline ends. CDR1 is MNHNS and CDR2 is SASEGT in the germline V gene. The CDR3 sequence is CASSEFQSMSGANVLTF. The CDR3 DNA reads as TGTGCCAGCAGTGAATTCCAGTCGATGTCTGGGGCCAACGTCCTGACTTTC.